This T cell receptor (beta chain) was obtained from a study of chemoradiotherapy in HPV16-positive cancers. Assay used: immunoSEQ multiplex PCR; TCRdb lists only in-frame clones, some missing. There are some 1,500 clones in the sample; around 70% occur only once, and approximately 20% lies in the top ten. V was shortened by 4 bases and J by 2 bases, with 13 bases between the two germline ends. The CDR3 is 15 amino acids. Germline V gene lookup returns CDR1 SGHDT and CDR2 YYEEEE. The clonotype originates from a human donor with HPV-associated anogenital cancer. This chain joins TRBV5-6 and TRBJ1-5; possible D gene TRBD1, 5 bases. Here the sequenced sample was tumor tissue, taken from a patient who underwent chemoradiotherapy. CDR3 sequence (DNA): TGTGCCAGCAGCCCCGGGACGGGGGGCAATCAGCCCCAGCATTTT. Protein product: CASSPGTGGNQPQHF.